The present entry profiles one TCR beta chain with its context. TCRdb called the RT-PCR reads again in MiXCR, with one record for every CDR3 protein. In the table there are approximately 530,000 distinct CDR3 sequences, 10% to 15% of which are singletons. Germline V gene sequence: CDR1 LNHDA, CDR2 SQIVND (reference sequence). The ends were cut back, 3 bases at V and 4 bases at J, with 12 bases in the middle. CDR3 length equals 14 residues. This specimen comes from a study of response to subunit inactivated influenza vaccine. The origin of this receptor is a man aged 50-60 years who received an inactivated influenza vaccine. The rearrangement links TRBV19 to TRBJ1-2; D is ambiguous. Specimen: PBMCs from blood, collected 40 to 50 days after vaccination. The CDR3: CASSMGNAVYGYTF. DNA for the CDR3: TGTGCCAGTAGTATGGGGAACGCTGTCTATGGCTACACCTTC.